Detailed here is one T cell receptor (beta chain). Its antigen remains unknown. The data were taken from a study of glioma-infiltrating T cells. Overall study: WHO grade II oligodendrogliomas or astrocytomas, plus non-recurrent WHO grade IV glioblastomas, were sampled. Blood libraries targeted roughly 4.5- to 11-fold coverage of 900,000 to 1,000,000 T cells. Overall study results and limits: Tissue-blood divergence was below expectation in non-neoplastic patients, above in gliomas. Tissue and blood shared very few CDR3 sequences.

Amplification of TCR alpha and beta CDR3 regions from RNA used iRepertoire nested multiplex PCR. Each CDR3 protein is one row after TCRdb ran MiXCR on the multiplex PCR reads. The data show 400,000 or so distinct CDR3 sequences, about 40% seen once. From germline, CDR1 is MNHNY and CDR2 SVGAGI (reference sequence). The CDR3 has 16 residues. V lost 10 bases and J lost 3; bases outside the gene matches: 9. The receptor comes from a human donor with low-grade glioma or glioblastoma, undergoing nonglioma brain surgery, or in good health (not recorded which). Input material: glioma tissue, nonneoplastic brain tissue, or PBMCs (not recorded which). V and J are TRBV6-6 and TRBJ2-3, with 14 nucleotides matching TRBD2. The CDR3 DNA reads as TGTGCCATCAGCGGACTAGCGGGAGGTGGGACAGATACGCAGTATTTT. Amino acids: CAISGLAGGGTDTQYF.